Presented here are 20 T cell receptor beta chains from one specimen sequenced in a study of T cell changes during pregnancy in multiple sclerosis. Sequencing was performed with immunoSEQ multiplex PCR; in TCRdb, only in-frame clones are kept and a portion is missing. The data contain about 110,000 clones, about 90% of them singletons. The sample here was peripheral blood, taken before pregnancy. All receptors derive from a female donor with multiple sclerosis, enrolled in a pregnancy study.

The chain is built from TRBV6-5 and TRBJ1-4; D call uncertain. Between the trimmed V and J ends, which lost 5 bases and 5 bases, there was a span of 6 bases. The CDR3 contains 12 residues. In germline, CDR1 is MNHEY, CDR2 SVGAGI. As DNA, the CDR3 is TGTGCCAGCAGTCCCAGGAATGAAAAACTGTTTTTT. Its translation: CASSPRNEKLFF.

V usage is TRBV30 and J usage is TRBJ2-5; D is perhaps TRBD1 (6 bases). The CDR3 loop spans 15 amino acids. Germline V CDR1 and CDR2: GTSNPN, SVGIG (reference sequence). V was clipped by 1 base and J by 2 bases, with 14 bases between them. Here the CDR3 DNA reads TGTGCCTGGAGTGGAGCAGGGGCAGCTCAAGAGACCCAGTACTTC. Its translation is CAWSGAGAAQETQYF. Based on the CDR3 plus reference TRBV30 and TRBJ2-5, the full variable domain is SQTIHQWPATLVQPVGSPLSLECTVEGTSNPNLYWYRQAAGRGLQLLFYSVGIGQISSEVPQNLSASRPQDRQFILSSKKLLLSDSGFYLCAWSGAGAAQETQYFGPGTRLLVL.

A remark on this clone: One junction end disagrees with the germline gene, perhaps due to a read error. This chain uses TRBV11-2 with TRBJ1-1; the D is unclear. Germline V gene lookup returns CDR1 SGHAT and CDR2 FQNNGV. The CDR3 runs to 11 residues. The CDR3 DNA reads TGTGCCAGCAGCGTTAACAGTGAAGCTTTCTTT. It is translated as CASSVNSEAFF.

V gene TRBV11-3 combines with J gene TRBJ2-2, with TRBD1 as a possible D gene (6 bases). Germline values: CDR1 SGHNT, CDR2 YENEEA. The CDR3 loop spans 16 amino acids. Trimming took 5 bases from V and 4 from J, leaving 17 bases between them. The CDR3 sequence: CASSPRTAHPTGELFF. As DNA, the CDR3 is TGTGCCAGCAGCCCCAGGACAGCCCATCCCACCGGGGAGCTGTTTTTT.

The chain carries TRBV7-9 and TRBJ1-3; D is ambiguous. This CDR3 comprises 14 residues. In germline, CDR1 is SEHNR, CDR2 FQNEAQ (reference sequence). Trimming took 5 bases from V and 4 from J, leaving 12 bases between them. In DNA, the CDR3 is TGTGCCAGCAGCCCCCGACGGGTGGGAAACACCATATATTTT. This codes for CASSPRRVGNTIYF.

The chain uses TRBV19 and TRBJ2-1, with D unresolved. CDR1 and CDR2 from the germline V gene are LNHDA and SQIVND (reference sequence). The ends were cut back, 5 bases at V and 7 bases at J, with 12 bases in the middle. This CDR3 spans 13 amino acids. The CDR3 loop is CASSPKIYNEQFF. The CDR3 DNA sequence: TGTGCCAGTAGTCCTAAAATTTATAATGAGCAGTTCTTC.

The chain recombines TRBV4-1 with TRBJ2-7; 9 bases are a match to TRBD1. Per the germline V gene, CDR1 is MGHRA and CDR2 is YSYEKL. The J segment lost 3 bases and the V segment lost 4 bases, leaving 4 bases of the junction unmatched. The CDR3 has 14 amino acids. Here the CDR3 DNA reads TGCGCCAGCAGCCTCCCGGACAGGGGCTACGAGCAGTACTTC. Residues: CASSLPDRGYEQYF.

The J gene is TRBJ2-5, the V gene TRBV7-8; maybe TRBD2 (5 bases). The CDR3 covers 15 residues. Germline values: CDR1 SGHVS, CDR2 FQNEAQ. V was trimmed by 4 bases and J by 5 bases, leaving 17 bases between them. CDR3 DNA sequence: TGTGCCAGCAGCTCCCTCCTAGCTGGGGAGGAGACCCAGTACTTC. Translation gives CASSSLLAGEETQYF.

The rearrangement uses TRBV28 and TRBJ2-7; a possible D gene is TRBD2 (6 bases). V lost 5 bases and J lost 0, with 20 bases in between. CDR3 length equals 17 residues. CDR1 is MDHEN, CDR2 SYDVKM, per germline. CDR3: CASSGGSSGRSSYEQYF. Written as DNA, the CDR3 is TGTGCCAGCAGTGGGGGTTCGAGCGGGCGAAGCTCCTACGAGCAGTACTTC. The full variable domain, rest sourced from reference TRBV28 and TRBJ2-7, is DVKVTQSSRYLVKRTGEKVFLECVQDMDHENMFWYRQDPGLGLRLIYFSYDVKMKEKGDIPEGYSVSREKKERFSLILESASTNQTSMYLCASSGGSSGRSSYEQYFGPGTRLTVT.

V usage is TRBV7-3 and J usage is TRBJ2-2, with TRBD2 matching 9 bases. CDR1 and CDR2 (germline): SGHTA, FQGTGA. The V and J ends lost 4 bases and 2 bases, in that order; junction bases with no gene match: 2. CDR3 length: 15 amino acids. The CDR3 spells CASSSAGGNTGELFF. The CDR3 region has the DNA TGTGCCAGCAGCTCAGCGGGGGGAAACACCGGGGAGCTGTTTTTT.

This chain connects TRBV7-9 to TRBJ1-4; 11 bases align to TRBD1. The CDR3 consists of 18 residues. Per the germline V gene, CDR1 is SEHNR and CDR2 is FQNEAQ (reference sequence). Losses at the gene ends were 5 bases for V and 0 bases for J; bases not matched to a gene: 8. In nucleotides, the CDR3 is TGTGCCAGCAGCCCGGGACAGGGGGGAATCGCAACTAATGAAAAACTGTTTTTT. Encoded protein: CASSPGQGGIATNEKLFF.

The chain uses TRBV5-6 and TRBJ2-3; a weak D match, TRBD2 (5 bases). V gave up 2 bases and J gave up 4 bases, with 11 bases separating them. CDR3 length: 14 amino acids. CDR1 is SGHDT and CDR2 is YYEEEE in the germline V gene. The CDR3 nucleotides are TGTGCCAGCAGCTTTGGTGGAGGCCCAGATACGCAGTATTTT. Amino acids: CASSFGGGPDTQYF.

The count of this clone is one. V gene TRBV7-8 combines with J gene TRBJ1-1; D is perhaps TRBD1 (5 bases). The CDR3 has 13 residues. Trimming cost V 6 bases and J 1 base, with 9 bases left between them. CDR1 and CDR2 from the germline V gene are SGHVS and FQNEAQ. This CDR3 is CASSRDRNTEAFF. CDR3 DNA: TGTGCCAGCAGTCGCGACAGGAACACTGAAGCTTTCTTT. The full variable domain, with the rest looked up from reference TRBV7-8 and TRBJ1-1, is GAGVSQSPRYKVAKRGQDVALRCDPISGHVSLFWYQQALGQGPEFLTYFQNEAQLDKSGLPSDRFFAERPEGSVSTLKIQRTQQEDSAVYLCASSRDRNTEAFFGQGTRLTVV.

This chain uses TRBV10-3 with TRBJ2-7; D is perhaps TRBD2 (5 bases). The V end was cut by 2 bases, the J end by 1 base, with 15 bases between. CDR1 and CDR2 from the germline V gene are ENHRY and SYGVKD. CDR3 length: 16 residues. The CDR3 protein is CAISEPPLGVSYEQYF. The CDR3 DNA reads TGTGCCATCAGTGAGCCCCCTTTGGGAGTGTCCTACGAGCAGTACTTC.

This clone was seen a handful of times. This rearrangement joins TRBV28 to TRBJ1-2; 9 bases are shared with TRBD1. This CDR3 is built from 13 residues. The germline CDR1 and CDR2 sequences are MDHEN and SYDVKM. The junction had 6 bases not matched to a gene; V was cut back by 5 bases and J by 8 bases. Here the CDR3 reads CASSTTGGLGYTF. CDR3 bases: TGTGCCAGCAGTACGACAGGGGGTCTCGGCTACACCTTC.

This clone was picked up one time. The chain joins TRBV18 to TRBJ2-7, with TRBD1 matching 9 bases. With V trimmed by 6 bases and J by 2 bases, 8 bases remained unmatched. From germline, CDR1 is KGHSH and CDR2 LQKENI. The CDR3 totals 15 residues. The DNA of the CDR3 is TGTGCCAGCTCGTTACAGGGGGCGCCCACCTACGAGCAGTACTTC. It translates to CASSLQGAPTYEQYF. The entire variable domain, with the rest obtained from reference TRBV18 and TRBJ2-7, is as follows: NAGVMQNPRHLVRRRGQEARLRCSPMKGHSHVYWYRQLPEEGLKFMVYLQKENIIDESGMPKERFSAEFPKEGPSILRIQQVVRGDSAAYFCASSLQGAPTYEQYFGPGTRLTVT.

The CDR3: CASSGGTDNQPQHF. Here the CDR3 DNA reads TGTGCCAGCAGTGGCGGGACGGATAATCAGCCCCAGCATTTT. The rearrangement uses TRBV25-1 and TRBJ1-5, with a possible D match to TRBD1 (5 bases). The CDR3 covers 14 residues. Germline lookup yields CDR1 MGHDK and CDR2 SYGVNS. V was trimmed by 4 bases and J by 4 bases, leaving 11 bases between them.

The chain is built from TRBV12-2 and TRBJ2-7; the table's TRBD1 call for D was not verified on the DNA. TRBV12-2 counts as a pseudogene. The CDR3 length is 18 residues. The CDR3 protein is CASRLASSGQGSAYEQYF. In DNA, the CDR3 is TGTGCAAGTCGCTTAGCCTCCTCGGGACAGGGGTCGGCCTACGAGCAGTACTTC.

This chain links TRBV27 with TRBJ1-6; 8 bases fit TRBD1. In germline, CDR1 is MNHEY, CDR2 SMNVEV (reference sequence). This CDR3 comprises 16 residues. J gave up 6 bases and V 0 bases, and 4 bases lay outside the gene matches. The CDR3 is CASSLSRTGTNSPLHF. The CDR3, as DNA: TGTGCCAGCAGTTTATCGCGGACAGGGACTAATTCACCCCTCCACTTT.

J is TRBJ2-4 and V is TRBV28; D might be TRBD2 (6 bases). The CDR3 covers 15 residues. V was cut by 8 bases and J by 1 base, with 15 bases left in between. Germline CDR1 MDHEN, CDR2 SYDVKM. The CDR3 coding sequence is TGTGCCAGCCGGGGGATAGCACTGGCCAAAAACATTCAGTACTTC. Translation: CASRGIALAKNIQYF.